This TCR beta chain came from a study of graft-versus-host responses after intestinal transplantation. As for the study in general: Transplants were multivisceral, liver-intestinal, or isolated intestinal. Study-wide results and caveats: GvH clones were found in recipient marrow; some appeared first in ileum or blood.

Trimming cost V 0 bases and J 5 bases, with 10 bases left between them. This CDR3 has 14 residues. Germline CDR1 and CDR2: LGHNA and YNFKEQ. Points on this clone: Antigen specificity is unknown. The sample contains more than one DNA sequence encoding this CDR3.

Method: immunoSEQ multiplex PCR; TCRdb's copy keeps in-frame clones and lacks some. The sample includes some 90,000 clones, roughly 89% of them seen just once. Sequenced material: unstimulated CD4+ T cells sorted from spleen or lymph node cells, taken before intestinal transplant. The V and J genes are TRBV4-2 and TRBJ1-2; D is uncertain. This TCR was sampled from a human donor who received an intestinal transplant. CDR3 protein: CASSQEGRLYGYTF. The CDR3 DNA follows: TGTGCCAGCAGCCAAGAAGGACGGCTGTATGGCTACACCTTC.